This TCR beta chain stems from a study of shared clonotypes between healthy human individuals. Trimming took 2 bases from V and 4 from J; bases not matched to a gene: 8. Looked up from germline, CDR1 is SGDLS and CDR2 is YYNGEE. The CDR3 totals 15 residues. Free of recent acute infections or vaccinations, the donors were healthy HIV-negative adults. Everyone who donated was a Caucasian adult who lived in Nashville, Tennessee. Approximately 210 ng DNA, about 33,000 T cell genomes, went into each sorted-subset replicate PCR. Sequencing was performed with immunoSEQ multiplex PCR; in TCRdb, only in-frame clones are kept and a portion is missing. Of around 2.3 million clones listed, nearly 97% are singletons.

The receptor comes from a man aged 18 to 30 in good health. The rearrangement uses TRBV9 and TRBJ1-2; 7 nucleotides line up with TRBD1. Sequencing was performed on naive CD4+ T cells sorted from blood. Documented subset: CD45RA+ positively selected. The CDR3 sequence: CASSVVGDRSYGYTF. The CDR3 DNA is TGTGCCAGCAGCGTGGTTGGGGACAGAAGCTATGGCTACACCTTC.